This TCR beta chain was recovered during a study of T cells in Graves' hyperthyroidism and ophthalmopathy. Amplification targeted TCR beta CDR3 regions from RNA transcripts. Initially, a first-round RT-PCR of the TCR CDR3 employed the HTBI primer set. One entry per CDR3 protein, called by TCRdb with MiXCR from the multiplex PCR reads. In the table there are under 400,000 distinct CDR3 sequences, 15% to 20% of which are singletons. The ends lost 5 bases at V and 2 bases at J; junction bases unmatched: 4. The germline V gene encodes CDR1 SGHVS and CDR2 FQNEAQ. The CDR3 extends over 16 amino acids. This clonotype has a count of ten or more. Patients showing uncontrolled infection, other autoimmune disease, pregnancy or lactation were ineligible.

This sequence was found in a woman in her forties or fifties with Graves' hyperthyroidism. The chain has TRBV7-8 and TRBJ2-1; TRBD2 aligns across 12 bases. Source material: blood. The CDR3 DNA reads TGTGCCAGCAGCGTACTAGCGGGGGGTACCTACAATGAGCAGTTCTTC. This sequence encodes CASSVLAGGTYNEQFF. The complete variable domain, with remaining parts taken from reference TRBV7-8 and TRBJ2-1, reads GAGVSQSPRYKVAKRGQDVALRCDPISGHVSLFWYQQALGQGPEFLTYFQNEAQLDKSGLPSDRFFAERPEGSVSTLKIQRTQQEDSAVYLCASSVLAGGTYNEQFFGPGTRLTVL.